This TCR beta chain comes out of a study of blood T cell repertoires in COVID-19. Study details: Samples came from the United States, Italy and Spain, spanning acute and convalescent COVID-19. From T cells, B-cell-depleted T cells, or PBMCs came the material, which was cDNA or gDNA.

Profiling relied on immunoSEQ multiplex PCR, and the TCRdb table lists in-frame clones only, not all of them. The sample yields approximately 250,000 clones, approximately 89% seen once. This CDR3 comprises 14 residues. Deletions cut 4 bases from V and 5 bases from J, with 15 bases between. The V gene's germline CDR1 is MDHEN and CDR2 SYDVKM. The J gene is TRBJ2-7, the V gene TRBV28, with D possibly matching TRBD2 (6 bases). The sequence was collected from a woman in her sixties or seventies with COVID-19, enrolled during active disease. Sequenced: peripheral blood. In nucleotides, the CDR3 is TGTGCCAGCAGTTCCGGGGGAATTGGGCACGAGCAGTACTTC. Protein product: CASSSGGIGHEQYF.